Included here is one T cell receptor beta chain sequence, with context. Time point specified: patch test 2, 6 weeks after DPC sensitization. As for treatment: therapeutic diphenylcyclopropenone sensitization with weekly scalp DPC. This sample is part of a study of human T cells and chemical hapten exposure. Per germline, CDR1 DFQATT and CDR2 SNEGSKA (reference sequence). This CDR3 spans 14 amino acids. Trimming at V came to 0 bases and at J to 5 bases, leaving 5 bases not matched to a gene. TCRdb processed the RACE reads anew with MiXCR; each CDR3 protein has one entry. The sample yields over 100,000 distinct CDR3 sequences, roughly 9% seen once.

This chain connects TRBV20-1 to TRBJ2-7; 9 positions match TRBD1. This sample comprised whole blood, obtained in connection with sensitization to the hapten diphenylcyclopropenone (DPC). This receptor was identified in a woman aged 40 to 50 with alopecia areata. Some clones in this sample may be carry-over from other donors' samples. CDR3 bases: TGCAGTGCTAGAGATCCCAGGACAGGGGACGAGCAGTACTTC. Translated, it gives CSARDPRTGDEQYF.